One and the same sample provided the 25 T cell receptor beta chains below, sequenced in a study of T cell responses to AZD1222 COVID-19 vaccine. The protocol was immunoSEQ multiplex PCR, while the TCRdb copy is restricted to in-frame clones and leaves out a portion. The data hold tens of thousands of clones, with approximately 80% observed a single time. The source material was peripheral blood, sampled on day 0 of AZD1222 vaccination. These receptors were obtained from an adult in good health.

In this sample, this clone turned up once. V gene TRBV6-5 combines with J gene TRBJ1-2; 7 bases map to TRBD1. Germline values: CDR1 MNHEY, CDR2 SVGAGI. J gave up 3 bases and V 5 bases, and 9 bases lay outside the gene matches. This CDR3 contains 15 residues. The CDR3 coding sequence is TGTGCCAGCAGTCAGAGACAGGGTATGGACTATGGCTACACCTTC. Amino acid sequence: CASSQRQGMDYGYTF.

This CDR3 is CASSLWNSPLHF. Here the CDR3 DNA reads TGTGCCAGCAGTTTATGGAATTCACCCCTCCACTTT. V usage is TRBV12-3 or TRBV12-4 and J usage is TRBJ1-6, with unresolved D. The CDR3 is 12 residues long. Trimming shortened V by 2 bases and J by 7 bases, and 3 bases separated the two germline ends.

V and J are TRBV11-1 and TRBJ2-2; 12 bases line up with TRBD2. Germline-derived CDR1 and CDR2 are SGHAT and FQDESV (reference sequence). Unmatched junction bases numbered 5, after V lost 2 bases and J lost 7 bases. This CDR3 region has 16 residues. CDR3 protein: CASSLTGTSGYGELFF. CDR3 DNA: TGTGCCAGCAGCTTAACCGGGACTAGCGGGTACGGGGAGCTGTTTTTT.

The chain carries TRBV5-8 and TRBJ2-5; 7 positions agree with TRBD2. V was clipped by 2 bases and J by 4 bases; unmatched bases: 8. The germline V gene has CDR1 SGHTS and CDR2 YDEGEE. CDR3 length equals 15 residues. This chain's CDR3 is CASSFAWGGSETQYF. CDR3 DNA: TGTGCCAGCAGCTTCGCCTGGGGGGGGTCAGAGACCCAGTACTTC.

This chain links TRBV3-1 (or the pseudogene TRBV3-2) with TRBJ2-3; 8 bases map to TRBD2. Looked up from germline, CDR1 is LGHDT and CDR2 is YNNKEL (reference sequence). The CDR3 loop spans 14 amino acids. The V segment lost 0 bases and the J segment 10 bases; nucleotides outside the gene matches: 6. The CDR3 sequence: CASSQDRRLASQYF. CDR3 nucleotide sequence: TGTGCCAGCAGCCAAGATAGGAGACTAGCGTCGCAGTATTTT.

The rearrangement links TRBV7-2 to TRBJ1-3, with no clear D. CDR3 length: 15 residues. The germline gives CDR1 SGHTA, CDR2 FQGNSA. Trimming took off 1 base at V and 0 bases at J, with 7 bases between the two ends. The CDR3 protein is CASSLVRISGNTIYF. The CDR3 DNA follows: TGTGCCAGCAGCTTAGTTCGGATCTCTGGAAACACCATATATTTT. Full variable domain (missing parts from reference TRBV7-2 and TRBJ1-3): GAGVSQSPSNKVTEKGKDVELRCDPISGHTALYWYRQSLGQGLEFLIYFQGNSAPDKSGLPSDRFSAERTGGSVSTLTIQRTQQEDSAVYLCASSLVRISGNTIYFGEGSWLTVV.

The chain recombines TRBV28 with TRBJ2-1; 12 nucleotides match TRBD2. The germline gives CDR1 MDHEN, CDR2 SYDVKM. The CDR3 has 12 residues. V was pared by 5 bases and J by 16 bases, with 6 bases of the junction left unmatched. CDR3 protein: CASSLSTSGSFF. As DNA, the CDR3 is TGTGCCAGCAGTCTCTCGACTAGCGGGAGCTTCTTC. The full variable domain, rest sourced from reference TRBV28 and TRBJ2-1, is DVKVTQSSRYLVKRTGEKVFLECVQDMDHENMFWYRQDPGLGLRLIYFSYDVKMKEKGDIPEGYSVSREKKERFSLILESASTNQTSMYLCASSLSTSGSFFGPGTRLTVL.

The chain recombines TRBV5-1 with TRBJ1-3; D not certain. Germline lookup yields CDR1 SGHRS and CDR2 YFSETQ. V was cut by 0 bases and J by 0 bases, with 13 bases left in between. This CDR3 is 17 amino acids long. The CDR3 DNA sequence: TGCGCCAGCAGCTTGGGAGGGCAGGCCGTCTCTGGAAACACCATATATTTT. This sequence encodes CASSLGGQAVSGNTIYF.

The genes are TRBV6-6 and TRBJ1-5; the D gene is possibly TRBD1 (5 bases). V lost 10 bases and J 0 bases, leaving 7 bases between the germline ends. Per the germline V gene, CDR1 is MNHNY and CDR2 is SVGAGI (reference sequence). The CDR3 length is 12 residues. DNA for the CDR3: TGTGCCATCGGGGCTAGCAATCAGCCCCAGCATTTT. It encodes CAIGASNQPQHF.

The chain has TRBV6-5 and TRBJ2-5; TRBD2 matches 8 bases. This CDR3 region has 14 residues. J lost 7 bases, V lost 4 bases, and 8 bases had no gene match. CDR1 and CDR2 (germline): MNHEY, SVGAGI. The CDR3 sequence: CASSSAGVPVTQYF. The CDR3 DNA reads TGTGCCAGCAGTTCAGCGGGGGTACCGGTGACCCAGTACTTC.

This chain links TRBV28 with TRBJ2-7, with no clear D. The CDR3 covers 15 residues. The V end lost 4 bases, the J end lost 0 bases, and 13 bases lay between the germline ends. Per the germline V gene, CDR1 is MDHEN and CDR2 is SYDVKM. The CDR3 loop reads CASSYFVADSYEQYF. CDR3 DNA: TGTGCCAGCAGTTACTTCGTGGCGGACTCCTACGAGCAGTACTTC. The variable domain in full, completed from reference TRBV28 and TRBJ2-7, reads DVKVTQSSRYLVKRTGEKVFLECVQDMDHENMFWYRQDPGLGLRLIYFSYDVKMKEKGDIPEGYSVSREKKERFSLILESASTNQTSMYLCASSYFVADSYEQYFGPGTRLTVT.

The V and J genes are TRBV14 and TRBJ1-1; no clear D. The CDR3 runs to 15 residues. V was clipped by 0 bases and J by 1 base, with 9 bases between them. Germline CDR1 and CDR2: SGHDN and FVKESK. For the CDR3, the DNA is TGTGCCAGCAGCCAAGAAGGTTGGGGGAACACTGAAGCTTTCTTT. Protein: CASSQEGWGNTEAFF.

The genes are TRBV11-3 and TRBJ2-5, with D tentatively TRBD2 (6 bases). The V end was cut by 3 bases, the J end by 5 bases, with 16 bases between. Germline V lookup: CDR1 SGHNT, CDR2 YENEEA. The CDR3 has 15 residues. The CDR3 DNA is TGTGCCAGCAGCTTCGGGACTCCGAGTCCGGAGACCCAGTACTTC. Protein product: CASSFGTPSPETQYF.

V is TRBV29-1 and J is TRBJ2-5; D tentatively reads TRBD1 or TRBD2 (6 bases each). The CDR3 sequence is 12 residues long. The germline V and J ends were trimmed by 8 bases and 4 bases, with 14 bases remaining between them. Germline V CDR1 and CDR2: SQVTM, ANQGSEA. This CDR3 reads CSSQGGGETQYF. In DNA, the CDR3 is TGCAGCTCCCAAGGGGGAGGAGAGACCCAGTACTTC. The entire variable domain, with the rest obtained from reference TRBV29-1 and TRBJ2-5, is as follows: SAVISQKPSRDICQRGTSLTIQCQVDSQVTMMFWYRQQPGQSLTLIATANQGSEATYESGFVIDKFPISRPNLTFSTLTVSNMSPEDSSIYLCSSQGGGETQYFGPGTRLLVL.

The sample holds a few counts of this clone. This chain links TRBV10-3 with TRBJ1-1; the D is unclear. The V end lost 10 bases, the J end lost 4 bases, and 10 bases lay between the germline ends. Germline-derived CDR1 and CDR2 are ENHRY and SYGVKD. The length of the CDR3 is 11 residues. The CDR3, as DNA: TGTGCCACCTCGGTTGGCACTGAAGCTTTCTTT. It encodes CATSVGTEAFF.

This chain joins TRBV30 and TRBJ1-5, with a tentative D call TRBD1 (6 bases). The CDR3 is 13 amino acids. CDR1 is GTSNPN, CDR2 SVGIG, per germline (reference sequence). The ends were cut back, 2 bases at V and 4 bases at J, with 9 bases in the middle. The CDR3 DNA reads TGTGCCTGGAGTTACGGGACAAATCAGCCCCAGCATTTT. Its translation: CAWSYGTNQPQHF.

The chain uses TRBV28 and TRBJ2-7; D is uncertain. The CDR3 consists of 15 residues. From germline, CDR1 is MDHEN and CDR2 SYDVKM. Trimming took 2 bases from V and 3 from J, leaving 14 bases between them. The CDR3 DNA is TGTGCCAGCAGTTTACGTGAAGACGGAATCTACGAGCAGTACTTC. It yields the protein CASSLREDGIYEQYF.

J is TRBJ1-2 and V is TRBV28; tentatively, D is TRBD1 (5 bases). The CDR3 contains 14 residues. Germline CDR1 reads MDHEN; CDR2 reads SYDVKM. V was trimmed by 9 bases and J by 6 bases, leaving 20 bases between them. CDR3 protein: CASQPPGVRNGYTF. The CDR3, as DNA: TGTGCCAGTCAACCTCCGGGGGTCAGGAATGGCTACACCTTC.

The rearrangement joins TRBV19 to TRBJ2-3; no clear D gene. There are 13 residues in the CDR3. Trimming took off 7 bases at V and 2 bases at J, with 10 bases between the two ends. Germline V gene sequence: CDR1 LNHDA, CDR2 SQIVND (reference sequence). In DNA, the CDR3 is TGTGCCAGTAATCAAGGGATCACAGATACGCAGTATTTT. Translated: CASNQGITDTQYF. Together with reference TRBV19 and TRBJ2-3, the CDR3 gives the full variable domain: DGGITQSPKYLFRKEGQNVTLSCEQNLNHDAMYWYRQDPGQGLRLIYYSQIVNDFQKGDIAEGYSVSREKKESFPLTVTSAQKNPTAFYLCASNQGITDTQYFGPGTRLTVL.

The CDR3 nucleotides read TGTGCCAGCAGCCAAGAGACTTTGGACAGGGGGATCTATGGCTACACCTTC. Translating gives CASSQETLDRGIYGYTF. The gene calls are TRBV3-1 (or the pseudogene TRBV3-2) and TRBJ1-2; 10 positions agree with TRBD1. Germline V gene data show CDR1 as LGHDT and CDR2 as YNNKEL (reference sequence). The CDR3 length is 17 residues. Losses at the gene ends were 0 bases for V and 4 bases for J; bases not matched to a gene: 8.

The chain joins TRBV19 to TRBJ1-5; 7 bases agree with TRBD1. Germline CDR1 LNHDA, CDR2 SQIVND (reference sequence). The CDR3 is 20 residues long. Trimming removed 9 bases from V and 1 base from J; junction bases left unmatched: 24. Here the CDR3 DNA reads TGTGCCAGCAACCGCAATGGGATTAGGGGGCGCATCCTCAGCAATCAGCCCCAGCATTTT. Translating gives CASNRNGIRGRILSNQPQHF.

The chain carries TRBV6-6 and TRBJ2-2, with D perhaps being TRBD1 or TRBD2 (6 bases each). The CDR3 contains 16 residues. Germline CDR1 reads MNHNY; CDR2 reads SVGAGI (reference sequence). Trimming pared 5 bases from V and 3 bases from J, leaving 16 bases between. CDR3 DNA: TGTGCCAGCAGTCGACAACGGGGGCCTGACACCGGGGAGCTGTTTTTT. Protein product: CASSRQRGPDTGELFF.

The gene calls are TRBV3-1 (or the pseudogene TRBV3-2) and TRBJ2-7; D may match TRBD1 or TRBD2 (5 bases each). V lost 2 bases, J lost 6 bases, and 17 bases lay in between. Germline CDR1 and CDR2: LGHDT and YNNKEL (reference sequence). The CDR3 is 15 amino acids. The CDR3 reads CASSQFPGRQFEQYF. The CDR3 DNA is TGTGCCAGCAGCCAATTTCCTGGGAGACAGTTCGAGCAGTACTTC.

This rearrangement joins TRBV24-1 to TRBJ2-7; 7 bases are shared with TRBD2. The CDR3 totals 13 residues. The germline V gene encodes CDR1 KGHDR and CDR2 SFDVKD. The V segment lost 9 bases and the J segment 5 bases; nucleotides outside the gene matches: 9. The CDR3 region has the DNA TGTGCCACCCAAGGGGCGGGGGACCACGAGCAGTACTTC. Its translation: CATQGAGDHEQYF.

This sequence joins TRBV4-3 and TRBJ1-2; D might be TRBD1 (6 bases). The V end lost 1 base, the J end lost 8 bases, and 20 bases lay between the germline ends. Looked up from germline, CDR1 is LGHNA and CDR2 is YSLEER. This CDR3 contains 16 residues. The CDR3 spells CASSQGIGGGASGYTF. CDR3 sequence (DNA): TGCGCCAGCAGCCAAGGTATCGGTGGGGGGGCCAGCGGCTACACCTTC.